The clone carrying this T cell receptor beta chain was counted ten times or more. Its antigen is as yet unknown. Quantitative 5'-RACE was performed with molecular barcodes, and it yielded the TCR beta libraries. TCRdb itself ran the 5' RACE reads through MiXCR, one entry per CDR3 protein. Here the sample spans 100,000 to 150,000 distinct CDR3 sequences, roughly 8.8% being singletons. This entry is derived from a study of CD8 T cells in ankylosing spondylitis. General study findings and limits: A TCR beta motif of 7 to 9 highly homologous variants seemed to mark ankylosing spondylitis blood. The clones that were linked to disease were reported to be significantly enriched in matched synovial fluid samples from ankylosing spondylitis patients.

V lost 5 bases to trimming and J lost 0 bases, with 16 bases between them. The CDR3 totals 16 residues. Germline values: CDR1 SGHTA, CDR2 FQGNSA. The chain uses TRBV7-2 and TRBJ2-5; no clear D. The specimen sequenced was blood, either unsorted or a sorted T cell fraction (not recorded which). The receptor was isolated from a male donor with ankylosing spondylitis or in good health (not recorded which). Here the CDR3 DNA reads TGTGCCAGCAGCCCGACGGTGTCCCGCAACCAAGAGACCCAGTACTTC. Translated: CASSPTVSRNQETQYF.